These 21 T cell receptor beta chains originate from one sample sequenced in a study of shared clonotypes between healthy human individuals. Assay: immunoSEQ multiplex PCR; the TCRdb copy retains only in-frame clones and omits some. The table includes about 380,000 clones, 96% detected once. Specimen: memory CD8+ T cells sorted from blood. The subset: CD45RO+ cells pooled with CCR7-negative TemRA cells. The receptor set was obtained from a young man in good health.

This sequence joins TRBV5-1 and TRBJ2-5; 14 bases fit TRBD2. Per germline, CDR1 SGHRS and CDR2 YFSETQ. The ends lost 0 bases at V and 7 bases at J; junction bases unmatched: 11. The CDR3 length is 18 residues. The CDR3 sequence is CASSLAQGTSGSRGTQYF. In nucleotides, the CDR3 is TGCGCCAGCAGCTTGGCTCAGGGGACTAGCGGGAGTAGAGGGACCCAGTACTTC.

CDR3 nucleotides: TGTGCCTGCTGGCGGGGGACTAGAGACGAGCAGTACTTC. Translated, it gives CACWRGTRDEQYF. This rearrangement joins TRBV6-6 to TRBJ2-7; 8 bases map to TRBD2. V was clipped by 11 bases and J by 5 bases; unmatched bases: 11. Germline V gene sequence: CDR1 MNHNY, CDR2 SVGAGI (reference sequence). This CDR3 comprises 13 residues.

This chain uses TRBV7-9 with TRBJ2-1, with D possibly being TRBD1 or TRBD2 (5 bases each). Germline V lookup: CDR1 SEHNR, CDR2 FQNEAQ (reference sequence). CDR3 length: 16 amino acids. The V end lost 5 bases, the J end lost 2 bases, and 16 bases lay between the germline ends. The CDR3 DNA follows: TGTGCCAGCAGCACCCCCGGCAGGGACCCCTACAATGAGCAGTTCTTC. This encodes CASSTPGRDPYNEQFF.

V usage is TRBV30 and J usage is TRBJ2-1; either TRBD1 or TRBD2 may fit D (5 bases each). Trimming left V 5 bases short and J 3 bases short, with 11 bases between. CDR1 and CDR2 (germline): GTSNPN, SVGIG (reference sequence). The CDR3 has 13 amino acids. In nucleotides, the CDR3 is TGTGCCTGGTTACGGGACGGCTACAATGAGCAGTTCTTC. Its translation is CAWLRDGYNEQFF.

CDR3 amino acids: CASGERETQYF. The DNA of the CDR3 is TGTGCCAGCGGGGAACGGGAGACCCAGTACTTC. J is TRBJ2-5 and V is TRBV2; D is unclear. The CDR3 loop spans 11 amino acids. Germline-derived CDR1 and CDR2 are SNHLY and FYNNEI. The germline V and J ends were trimmed by 8 bases and 5 bases, with 9 bases remaining between them.

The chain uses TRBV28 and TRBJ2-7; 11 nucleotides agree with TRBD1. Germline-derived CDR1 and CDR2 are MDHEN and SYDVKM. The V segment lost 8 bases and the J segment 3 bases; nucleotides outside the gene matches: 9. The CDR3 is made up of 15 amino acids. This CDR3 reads CASSDAGTGGYEQYF. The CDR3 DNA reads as TGTGCCAGCTCTGACGCCGGGACAGGGGGCTACGAGCAGTACTTC.

CDR3 residues: CASSLGHFWGLAEYNEQFF. In DNA form, the CDR3 reads TGTGCCAGCAGCTTAGGTCATTTTTGGGGACTAGCTGAATACAATGAGCAGTTCTTC. V and J are TRBV7-9 and TRBJ2-1; 9 positions agree with TRBD2. The length of the CDR3 is 19 residues. Germline V gene sequence: CDR1 SEHNR, CDR2 FQNEAQ (reference sequence). V was clipped by 1 base and J by 4 bases; unmatched bases: 14.

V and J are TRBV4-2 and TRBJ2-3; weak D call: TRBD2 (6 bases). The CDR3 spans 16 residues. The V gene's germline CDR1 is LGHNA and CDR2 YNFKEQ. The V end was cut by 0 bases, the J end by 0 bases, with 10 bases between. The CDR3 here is CASSQDWLASTDTQYF. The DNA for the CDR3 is TGTGCCAGCAGCCAAGATTGGCTAGCGAGCACAGATACGCAGTATTTT.

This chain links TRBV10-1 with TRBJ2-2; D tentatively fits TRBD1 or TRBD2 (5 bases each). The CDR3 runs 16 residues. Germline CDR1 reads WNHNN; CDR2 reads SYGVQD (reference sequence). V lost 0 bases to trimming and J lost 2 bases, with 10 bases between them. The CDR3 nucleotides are TGCGCCAGCAGTGAGTCGCCGGGGCCCAACACCGGGGAGCTGTTTTTT. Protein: CASSESPGPNTGELFF.

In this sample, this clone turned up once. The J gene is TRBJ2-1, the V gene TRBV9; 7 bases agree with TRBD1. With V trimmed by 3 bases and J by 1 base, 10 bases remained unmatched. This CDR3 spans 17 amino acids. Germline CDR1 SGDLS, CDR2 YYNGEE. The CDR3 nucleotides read TGTGCCAGCAGCGGATTATCTGACAGGGTATCCTACAATGAGCAGTTCTTC. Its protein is CASSGLSDRVSYNEQFF.

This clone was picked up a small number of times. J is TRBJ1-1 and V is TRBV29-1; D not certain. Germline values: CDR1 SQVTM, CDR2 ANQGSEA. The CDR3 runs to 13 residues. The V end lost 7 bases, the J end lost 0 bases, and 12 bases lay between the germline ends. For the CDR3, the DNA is TGCAGCGCCCTTGGAACCATGAACACTGAAGCTTTCTTT. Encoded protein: CSALGTMNTEAFF.

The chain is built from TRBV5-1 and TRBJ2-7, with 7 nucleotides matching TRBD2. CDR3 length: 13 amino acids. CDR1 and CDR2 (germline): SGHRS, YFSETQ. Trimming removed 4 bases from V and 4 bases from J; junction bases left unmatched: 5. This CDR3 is CASSQRTRYEQYF. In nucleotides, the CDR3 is TGCGCCAGCAGCCAGCGGACTAGATACGAGCAGTACTTC.

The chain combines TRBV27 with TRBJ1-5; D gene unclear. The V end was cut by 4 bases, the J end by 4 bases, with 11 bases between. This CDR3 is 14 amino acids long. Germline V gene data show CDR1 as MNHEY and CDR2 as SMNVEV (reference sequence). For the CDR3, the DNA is TGTGCCAGCAGTTCACTGGGGATGAATCAGCCCCAGCATTTT. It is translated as CASSSLGMNQPQHF.

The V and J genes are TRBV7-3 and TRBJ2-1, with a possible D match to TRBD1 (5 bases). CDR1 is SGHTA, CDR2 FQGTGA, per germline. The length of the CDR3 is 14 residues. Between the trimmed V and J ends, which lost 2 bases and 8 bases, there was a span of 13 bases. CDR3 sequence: CASSLLGSGYEQFF. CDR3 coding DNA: TGTGCCAGCAGCTTATTGGGATCAGGGTATGAGCAGTTCTTC.

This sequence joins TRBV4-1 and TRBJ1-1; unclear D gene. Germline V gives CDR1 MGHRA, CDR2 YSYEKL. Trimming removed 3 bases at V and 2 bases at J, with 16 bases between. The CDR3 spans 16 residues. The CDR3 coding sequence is TGCGCCAGCAGCCATTTTTACAGTTGGGGAAACACTGAAGCTTTCTTT. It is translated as CASSHFYSWGNTEAFF.

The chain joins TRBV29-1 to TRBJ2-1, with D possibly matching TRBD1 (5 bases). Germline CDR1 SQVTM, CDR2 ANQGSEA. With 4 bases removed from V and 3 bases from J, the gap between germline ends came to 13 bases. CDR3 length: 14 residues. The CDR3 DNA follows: TGCAGCGTTGGAATAAGGGGCTACTACAATGAGCAGTTCTTC. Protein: CSVGIRGYYNEQFF.

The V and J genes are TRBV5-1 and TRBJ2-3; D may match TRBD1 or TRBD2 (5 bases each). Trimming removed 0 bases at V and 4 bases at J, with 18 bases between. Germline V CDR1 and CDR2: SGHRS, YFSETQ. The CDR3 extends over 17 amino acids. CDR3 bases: TGCGCCAGCAGCTTGGAAATCCGGGACGTAGCACCAGATACGCAGTATTTT. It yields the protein CASSLEIRDVAPDTQYF.

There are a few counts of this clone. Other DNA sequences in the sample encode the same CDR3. CDR3 sequence reads: CASSLAGELFF. The CDR3 nucleotides read TGTGCCAGCAGCTTAGCCGGGGAGCTGTTTTTT. The V and J genes are TRBV7-2 and TRBJ2-2, with D uncertain. The germline CDR1 and CDR2 sequences are SGHTA and FQGNSA. The CDR3 has 11 amino acids. V lost 0 bases and J 7 bases, leaving 0 bases between the germline ends.

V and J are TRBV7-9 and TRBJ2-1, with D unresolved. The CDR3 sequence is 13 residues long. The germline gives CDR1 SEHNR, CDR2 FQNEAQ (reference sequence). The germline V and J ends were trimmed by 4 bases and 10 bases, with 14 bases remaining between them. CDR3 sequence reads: CASSWATGIEQFF. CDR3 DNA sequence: TGTGCCAGCAGCTGGGCTACTGGTATCGAGCAGTTCTTC.

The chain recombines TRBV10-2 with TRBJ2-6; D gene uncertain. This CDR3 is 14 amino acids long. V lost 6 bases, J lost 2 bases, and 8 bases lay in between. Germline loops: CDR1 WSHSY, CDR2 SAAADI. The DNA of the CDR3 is TGCGCCAGCAGGGGGTGGGCTGGGGCCAACGTCCTGACTTTC. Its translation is CASRGWAGANVLTF.

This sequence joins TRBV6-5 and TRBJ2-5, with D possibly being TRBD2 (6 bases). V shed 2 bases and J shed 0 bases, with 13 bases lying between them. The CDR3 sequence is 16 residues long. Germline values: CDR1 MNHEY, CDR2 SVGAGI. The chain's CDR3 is CASSYGLGGNQETQYF. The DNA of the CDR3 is TGTGCCAGCAGTTACGGTCTCGGCGGGAACCAAGAGACCCAGTACTTC.